The present entry profiles one T cell receptor beta chain with its context. No antigen is known for it. The data stem from a study of shared clonotypes between healthy human individuals. Study overall: Sampling drew on donors who were a couple of women and a few men aged 18 to 49.

Data came from immunoSEQ multiplex PCR; TCRdb stores just in-frame clones and leaves some out. The table shows some 500,000 clones, with about 96% occurring only once. Germline CDR1 is SGHNT and CDR2 is YYREEE (reference sequence). Trimming cost V 4 bases and J 9 bases; bases outside gene matches: 6. CDR3 size: 13 residues. General observations from the study: As a rule, naive subsets had a larger estimated richness than memory subsets. Sharing across four donors was highest in naive CD4 (around 5%) and lowest in memory CD8 (0.4%). When compared with the clonotypes that were shared by all four sorted-subset donors, the non-shared clonotypes turned out to have lower generation probabilities.

Sequencing input: naive CD4+ T cells sorted from blood. Specified subset: CD45RA+ positively selected. The genes are TRBV5-4 and TRBJ2-7; 11 bases fit TRBD1. The receptor comes from a woman in her twenties or thirties in good health. The chain's CDR3 is CASSTGTGGGQYF. DNA for the CDR3: TGTGCCAGCAGCACAGGGACAGGGGGAGGGCAGTACTTC.